The T cell receptor (beta chain) described here comes from a study of tumor-infiltrating lymphocytes in localized non-small cell lung cancer. Trimming stripped 0 bases from V and 6 bases from J, with 10 bases between. CDR3 length: 14 amino acids. From germline, CDR1 is WNHNN and CDR2 SYGVQD (reference sequence). Profiled with immunoSEQ multiplex PCR; TCRdb holds only in-frame clones, not every one. The table includes about 23,000 clones, around two thirds detected once. To note about this clone: What it binds is unknown.

Regarding the study as a whole: No link was found between tumor T-cell fraction and recurrence-free survival. T-cell fraction did not differ between immunotypes IM1 and IM2. Higher tumor T cell infiltration than in uninvolved lung was supported by TCRbeta sequencing. Available tissue quantity limited TCR sequencing to a patient subset.

The chain employs TRBV10-1 and TRBJ2-3; unclear D gene. Sequenced material: lung tumor tissue. This clonotype was sampled from a human donor with non-small cell lung cancer. The CDR3: CASSESRPRDTQYF. CDR3 sequence (DNA): TGCGCCAGCAGTGAGTCCCGACCTAGGGATACGCAGTATTTT.